This T cell receptor (beta chain) came from a study of blood T cell repertoires in COVID-19. Study details: Spain, Italy and the United States supplied samples that represented acute and convalescent COVID-19. Sample material is recorded as cDNA or gDNA derived from T cells, B-cell-depleted T cells, or PBMCs.

Per the study methods: The authors estimated nucleated cell counts from reference gene primer amplification. Profiled with immunoSEQ multiplex PCR; TCRdb holds only in-frame clones, not every one. V and J calls and clone size are copied from that table; D and trimming were computed from the DNA. The sample has about 400,000 clones; roughly 90% are singletons. CDR1 and CDR2 from the germline V gene are SGHTA and FQGNSA. The V gene lost 1 base and the J gene lost 3 bases, with 19 bases spanning the gap. CDR3 size: 18 residues. Sequenced sample: peripheral blood. The chain joins TRBV7-2 to TRBJ1-5, with D possibly matching TRBD1 (5 bases). This receptor was identified in a man between 35 and 55 years old with acute or convalescent COVID-19. The CDR3 loop reads CASSLEHRPGGYNQPQHF. The CDR3 DNA reads TGTGCCAGCAGCTTAGAACATCGACCGGGGGGATACAATCAGCCCCAGCATTTT.